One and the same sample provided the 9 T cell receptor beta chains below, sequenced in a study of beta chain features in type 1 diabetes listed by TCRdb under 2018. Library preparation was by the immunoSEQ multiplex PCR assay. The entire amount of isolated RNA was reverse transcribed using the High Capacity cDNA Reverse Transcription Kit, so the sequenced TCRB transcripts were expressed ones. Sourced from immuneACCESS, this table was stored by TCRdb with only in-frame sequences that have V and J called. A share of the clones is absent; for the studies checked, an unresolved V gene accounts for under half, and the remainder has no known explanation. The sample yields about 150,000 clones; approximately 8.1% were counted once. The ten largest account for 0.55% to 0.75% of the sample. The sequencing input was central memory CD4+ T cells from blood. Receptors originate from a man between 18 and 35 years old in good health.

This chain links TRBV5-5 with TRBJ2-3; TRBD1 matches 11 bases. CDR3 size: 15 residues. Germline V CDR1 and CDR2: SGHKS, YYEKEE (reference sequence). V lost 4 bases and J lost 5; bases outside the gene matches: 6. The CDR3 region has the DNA TGTGCCAGCAGCGTAGGACAGGGGGCTGGAGATACGCAGTATTTT. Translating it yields CASSVGQGAGDTQYF.

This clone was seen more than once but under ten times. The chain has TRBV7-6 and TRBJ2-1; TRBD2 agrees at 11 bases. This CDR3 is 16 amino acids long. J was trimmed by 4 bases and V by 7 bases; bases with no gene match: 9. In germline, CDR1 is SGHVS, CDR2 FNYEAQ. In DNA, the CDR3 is TGTGCCAGCACCCCAGAGGTAGCGGGAGGGTACAATGAGCAGTTCTTC. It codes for CASTPEVAGGYNEQFF.

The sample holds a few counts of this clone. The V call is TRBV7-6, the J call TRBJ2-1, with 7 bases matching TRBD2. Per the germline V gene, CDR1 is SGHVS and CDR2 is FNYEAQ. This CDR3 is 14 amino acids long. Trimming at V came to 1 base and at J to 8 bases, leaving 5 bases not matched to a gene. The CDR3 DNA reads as TGTGCCAGCAGCTTAGACCGGGGGGAAGATGAGCAGTTCTTC. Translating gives CASSLDRGEDEQFF.

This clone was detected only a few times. This CDR3 reads CASSSGYNYGYTF. In nucleotides, the CDR3 is TGTGCCAGCAGCTCGGGTTACAACTATGGCTACACCTTC. V is TRBV9 and J is TRBJ1-2; D not resolved. The CDR3 runs 13 residues. Germline CDR1 and CDR2: SGDLS and YYNGEE. The V end lost 4 bases, the J end lost 2 bases, and 9 bases lay between the germline ends. The whole variable domain, filled in from reference TRBV9 and TRBJ1-2, reads DSGVTQTPKHLITATGQRVTLRCSPRSGDLSVYWYQQSLDQGLQFLIQYYNGEERAKGNILERFSAQQFPDLHSELNLSSLELGDSALYFCASSSGYNYGYTFGSGTRLTVV.

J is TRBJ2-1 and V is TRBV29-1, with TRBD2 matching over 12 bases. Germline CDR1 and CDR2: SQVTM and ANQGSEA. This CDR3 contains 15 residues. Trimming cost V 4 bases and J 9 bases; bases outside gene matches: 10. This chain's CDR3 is CSVVRGGTSGFEQFF. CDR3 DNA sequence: TGCAGCGTTGTCCGGGGGGGGACTAGCGGGTTTGAGCAGTTCTTC.

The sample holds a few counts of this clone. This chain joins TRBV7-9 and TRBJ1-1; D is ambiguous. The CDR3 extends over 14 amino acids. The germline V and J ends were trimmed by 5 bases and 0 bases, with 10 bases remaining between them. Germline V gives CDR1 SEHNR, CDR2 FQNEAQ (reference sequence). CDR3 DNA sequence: TGTGCCAGCAGCGTTACCAGCGTGAACACTGAAGCTTTCTTT. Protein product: CASSVTSVNTEAFF.

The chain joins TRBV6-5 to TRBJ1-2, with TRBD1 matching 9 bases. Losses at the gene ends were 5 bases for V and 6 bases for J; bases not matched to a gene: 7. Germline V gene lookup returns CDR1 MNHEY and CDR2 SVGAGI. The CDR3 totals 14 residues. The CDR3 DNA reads TGTGCCAGCAGTAACAGGGGGCATGAGGATGGCTACACCTTC. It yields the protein CASSNRGHEDGYTF.

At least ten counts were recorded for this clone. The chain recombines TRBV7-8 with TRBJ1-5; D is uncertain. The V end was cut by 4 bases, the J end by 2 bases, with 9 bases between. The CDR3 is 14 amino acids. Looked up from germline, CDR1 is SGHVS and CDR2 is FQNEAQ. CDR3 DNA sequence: TGTGCCAGCAGCTCATACTCTGGCAATCAGCCCCAGCATTTT. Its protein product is CASSSYSGNQPQHF.

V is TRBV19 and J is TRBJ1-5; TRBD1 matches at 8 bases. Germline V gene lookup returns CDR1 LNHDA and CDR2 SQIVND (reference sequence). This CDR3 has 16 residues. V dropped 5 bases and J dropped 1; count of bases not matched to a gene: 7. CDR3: CASSSDRGVSNQPQHF. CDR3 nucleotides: TGTGCCAGTAGTTCCGACAGGGGAGTAAGCAATCAGCCCCAGCATTTT.